A single sample gave rise to the 28 T cell receptor beta chains below, sequenced in a study of T-cell reconstitution after alpha-beta-depleted transplantation in children. Preparation of the TCRbeta library was carried out with unique molecular identifiers. Using its own MiXCR run on the PCR reads, TCRdb lists one record per CDR3 protein. This table holds approximately 980,000 distinct CDR3 sequences, about 30% found once. The sequencing used PBMCs, mostly from graft donor cells, collected 360 days after TCRalphabeta/CD19-depleted stem cell transplant. The receptors shown here come from a boy younger than two who had a stem cell transplant for SCID, so the T cells may come from the graft donor.

J is TRBJ2-7 and V is TRBV4-2, with D perhaps TRBD1 (6 bases). Germline V gene data show CDR1 as LGHNA and CDR2 as YNFKEQ. Deletions cut 0 bases from V and 0 bases from J, with 15 bases between. The CDR3 sequence is 17 residues long. This CDR3 reads CASSQDSRGLSSYEQYF. The CDR3 bases are TGTGCCAGCAGCCAAGATAGCAGGGGCCTCAGCTCCTACGAGCAGTACTTC.

This clonotype was observed a handful of times. The chain uses TRBV4-3 and TRBJ2-1, with 15 bases matching TRBD2. Germline V gene lookup returns CDR1 LGHNA and CDR2 YSLEER. The CDR3 covers 18 residues. The trim removed 4 bases at V and 8 bases at J, leaving 12 bases unmatched. The CDR3 nucleotides read TGCGCCAGCAGCCCGGGACTAGCGGGGGGTCCTCAGTTCGATGAGCAGTTCTTC. It translates to CASSPGLAGGPQFDEQFF.

This clonotype was counted a few times. The chain employs TRBV12-3 or TRBV12-4 and TRBJ2-5; no clear D. V lost 8 bases, J lost 7 bases, and 8 bases lay in between. This CDR3 is built from 10 residues. The CDR3 loop reads CASAAGTQYF. For the CDR3, the DNA is TGTGCCAGCGCTGCCGGGACCCAGTACTTC.

There are a few counts of this clonotype. The chain recombines TRBV6-5 with TRBJ1-1, with D unresolved. CDR3 length equals 13 residues. Germline CDR1 and CDR2: MNHEY and SVGAGI. The ends were cut back, 6 bases at V and 1 base at J, with 9 bases in the middle. Here the CDR3 reads CASRILENTEAFF. CDR3 bases: TGTGCCAGCAGGATCCTCGAGAACACTGAAGCTTTCTTT.

This clonotype was seen only a few times. DNA of the CDR3: TGTGCCAGCAGCTTGAGGGATCCTCAAAATGAGCAGTTCTTC. Protein sequence: CASSLRDPQNEQFF. This chain joins TRBV5-6 and TRBJ2-1; D is undetermined. The CDR3 is 14 amino acids. Germline-derived CDR1 and CDR2 are SGHDT and YYEEEE. Trimming removed 1 base at V and 7 bases at J, with 12 bases between.

V gene TRBV5-6 combines with J gene TRBJ2-3; 8 nucleotides match TRBD2. From germline, CDR1 is SGHDT and CDR2 YYEEEE. CDR3 length equals 14 residues. V lost 4 bases, J lost 4 bases, and 5 bases stayed unmatched. The CDR3 loop is CASSLGLAPDTQYF. The CDR3 nucleotides read TGTGCCAGCAGCCTAGGACTAGCACCAGATACGCAGTATTTT.

The gene calls are TRBV15 and TRBJ1-1; D gene uncertain. CDR3 length: 15 amino acids. Trimming shortened V by 4 bases and J by 0 bases, and 12 bases separated the two germline ends. Germline-derived CDR1 and CDR2 are LNHNV and YYDKDF (reference sequence). This CDR3 is CATSKSGNMNTEAFF. Here the CDR3 DNA reads TGTGCCACCAGCAAGTCGGGGAACATGAACACTGAAGCTTTCTTT.

V and J are TRBV29-1 and TRBJ2-5; no reliable D call. There are 14 residues in the CDR3. V was pared by 0 bases and J by 5 bases, with 13 bases between. Germline CDR1 and CDR2: SQVTM and ANQGSEA. DNA of the CDR3: TGCAGCGTTGAAGAGAGACGCAGGAGCGAGACCCAGTACTTC. This encodes CSVEERRRSETQYF.

This clonotype was observed a handful of times. The rearrangement joins TRBV27 to TRBJ2-7; D may be TRBD1 (5 bases). This CDR3 region has 14 residues. V was shortened by 2 bases and J by 3 bases, with 11 bases between the two germline ends. The germline gives CDR1 MNHEY, CDR2 SMNVEV (reference sequence). The CDR3 sequence: CASSLAPGIYEQYF. The CDR3 DNA reads as TGTGCCAGCAGTTTAGCCCCAGGGATCTACGAGCAGTACTTC.

V gene TRBV20-1 combines with J gene TRBJ2-7; D tentatively fits TRBD1 or TRBD2 (7 bases each). Germline CDR1 is DFQATT and CDR2 is SNEGSKA (reference sequence). This CDR3 contains 16 residues. V gave up 6 bases and J gave up 2 bases, with 23 bases separating them. The CDR3 protein is CSAAFIQTGRAYEQYF. The CDR3 nucleotides are TGCAGTGCCGCCTTCATTCAGACAGGGAGGGCCTACGAGCAGTACTTC.

In its sample, this clonotype was seen once. The chain combines TRBV2 with TRBJ2-3; possible D gene TRBD2, 6 bases. The CDR3 runs 14 residues. Looked up from germline, CDR1 is SNHLY and CDR2 is FYNNEI. The V end was cut by 6 bases, the J end by 4 bases, with 14 bases between. Written as DNA, the CDR3 is TGTGCCAGCAGCCCCGGACGGAGGGCAGATACGCAGTATTTT. Translation: CASSPGRRADTQYF.

The rearrangement uses TRBV9 and TRBJ2-1; 10 nucleotides agree with TRBD2. This CDR3 has 17 residues. Germline V CDR1 and CDR2: SGDLS, YYNGEE. After removal of 7 bases from V and 10 bases from J, the junction contained 20 bases not matched to a gene. The CDR3 sequence is CASGGGLGLAAKSEQFF. The CDR3 bases are TGTGCCAGCGGGGGGGGGCTCGGACTAGCGGCTAAGTCGGAGCAGTTCTTC. Supplemented by reference TRBV9 and TRBJ2-1, the full variable domain reads DSGVTQTPKHLITATGQRVTLRCSPRSGDLSVYWYQQSLDQGLQFLIQYYNGEERAKGNILERFSAQQFPDLHSELNLSSLELGDSALYFCASGGGLGLAAKSEQFFGPGTRLTVL.

CDR3 coding DNA: TGTGCCAGCAGCCAACCCTCAAGACAGTCTAACTATGGCTACACCTTC. It codes for CASSQPSRQSNYGYTF. The rearrangement joins TRBV4-2 to TRBJ1-2; D possibly corresponds to TRBD1 (5 bases). V lost 2 bases and J lost 0, with 13 bases in between. The CDR3 has 16 residues. CDR1 is LGHNA and CDR2 is YNFKEQ in the germline V gene.

This clonotype was seen only a few times. The V call is TRBV27, the J call TRBJ2-5; tentative D call: TRBD2 (5 bases). CDR1 MNHEY and CDR2 SMNVEV come from the germline V gene (reference sequence). V lost 0 bases, J lost 1 base, and 9 bases lay in between. The CDR3 is 15 residues long. The CDR3 region has the DNA TGTGCCAGCAGTTTATCCAGGAGGTCCCAAGAGACCCAGTACTTC. It is translated as CASSLSRRSQETQYF.

This clonotype was counted only a few times. The gene calls are TRBV20-1 and TRBJ2-3; the match to TRBD2 covers 8 bases. The CDR3 is made up of 15 amino acids. V lost 3 bases, J lost 3 bases, and 8 bases stayed unmatched. Germline V gene sequence: CDR1 DFQATT, CDR2 SNEGSKA (reference sequence). The CDR3 bases are TGCAGTGCTAGCGGGGGGGTCTCTCCGACAGATACGCAGTATTTT. This sequence encodes CSASGGVSPTDTQYF.

This clonotype was seen a few times. This chain connects TRBV12-3 or TRBV12-4 to TRBJ2-2; 7 nucleotides match TRBD1. This CDR3 is built from 15 residues. J gave up 1 base and V 7 bases, and 6 bases lay outside the gene matches. CDR3 nucleotides: TGTGCCAGCACCGTGGGACAGCAGAACACCGGGGAGCTGTTTTTT. Its protein product is CASTVGQQNTGELFF.

This rearrangement joins TRBV6-5 to TRBJ2-7, with TRBD1 matching 10 bases. Germline loops: CDR1 MNHEY, CDR2 SVGAGI. The length of the CDR3 is 15 residues. J lost 6 bases, V lost 0 bases, and 5 bases had no gene match. CDR3 sequence: CASSYSGTGAGEQYF. CDR3 nucleotide sequence: TGTGCCAGCAGTTACTCCGGGACAGGGGCGGGCGAGCAGTACTTC.

This clonotype has more than one count but fewer than ten. The gene calls are TRBV2 and TRBJ2-3, with a possible D match to TRBD1 (5 bases). The germline gives CDR1 SNHLY, CDR2 FYNNEI. The V end was cut by 8 bases, the J end by 10 bases, with 10 bases between. The CDR3 extends over 10 amino acids. CDR3 in amino acids: CASLSRAQYF. The CDR3 region has the DNA TGTGCCAGCCTTTCCAGGGCGCAGTATTTT.

A few counts support this clonotype. The CDR3 here is CASSSIVKAYEQYF. In DNA, the CDR3 is TGTGCCAGCAGCTCTATAGTCAAGGCCTACGAGCAGTACTTC. The chain couples TRBV5-6 to TRBJ2-7; D is unresolved. V was clipped by 3 bases and J by 2 bases, with 12 bases between them. The CDR3 totals 14 residues. From germline, CDR1 is SGHDT and CDR2 YYEEEE.

This clonotype appeared a few times. The chain combines TRBV29-1 with TRBJ2-5; D perhaps matches TRBD2 (5 bases). The germline CDR1 and CDR2 sequences are SQVTM and ANQGSEA. The CDR3 has 10 residues. Between the trimmed V and J ends, which lost 6 bases and 4 bases, there was a span of 6 bases. CDR3 bases: TGCAGCGTGAGGGTAGAGACCCAGTACTTC. This encodes CSVRVETQYF.

The chain is built from TRBV12-3 or TRBV12-4 and TRBJ2-3, with D unresolved. The V end lost 6 bases, the J end lost 5 bases, and 15 bases lay between the germline ends. The CDR3 extends over 14 amino acids. CDR3 bases: TGTGCCAGCAGCTGGGCTGGGTTTGGAGATACGCAGTATTTT. This translates into CASSWAGFGDTQYF.

This sequence joins TRBV5-1 and TRBJ1-5; possible D gene TRBD1, 6 bases. The germline V gene encodes CDR1 SGHRS and CDR2 YFSETQ. V was pared by 0 bases and J by 6 bases, with 13 bases between. This CDR3 comprises 15 residues. The CDR3 bases are TGCGCCAGCAGCTTGGAGGGTGGGGGCATTCAGCCCCAGCATTTT. Amino acids: CASSLEGGGIQPQHF.

V and J are TRBV20-1 and TRBJ1-6, with TRBD1 matching over 7 bases. V shed 6 bases and J 6 bases; nucleotides not matched to a gene: 11. Germline-derived CDR1 and CDR2 are DFQATT and SNEGSKA (reference sequence). The CDR3 is 15 residues long. The CDR3 DNA follows: TGCAGTGCGCTAGACAGGGTCCCGATTAATTCACCCCTCCACTTT. Residues: CSALDRVPINSPLHF.

The J gene is TRBJ2-5, the V gene TRBV5-1; 13 nucleotides agree with TRBD2. This CDR3 region has 18 residues. CDR1 SGHRS and CDR2 YFSETQ come from the germline V gene. The V gene end was trimmed by 3 bases and the J gene end by 2 bases; junction bases not matched to a gene: 10. The CDR3 bases are TGCGCCAGCAGCTACCCGGGACTAGCGGGGTCGGGGCAAGAGACCCAGTACTTC. Its protein is CASSYPGLAGSGQETQYF.

This clonotype was recorded a few times. The chain recombines TRBV7-9 with TRBJ1-1, with TRBD1 identical over 7 bases. J lost 3 bases, V lost 4 bases, and 5 bases had no gene match. The CDR3 covers 14 residues. Germline CDR1 and CDR2: SEHNR and FQNEAQ (reference sequence). This chain's CDR3 is CASSSQGGHTEAFF. The CDR3 nucleotides read TGTGCCAGCAGCTCCCAGGGGGGCCACACTGAAGCTTTCTTT.

This clonotype occurred a few times. V gene TRBV24-1 combines with J gene TRBJ2-5; D gene uncertain. Germline CDR1 and CDR2: KGHDR and SFDVKD. V shed 4 bases and J shed 4 bases, with 9 bases lying between them. This CDR3 region has 13 residues. The CDR3 nucleotides are TGTGCCACCAGTGAGGCACCCGGAGAGACCCAGTACTTC. Translating it yields CATSEAPGETQYF.

V gene TRBV27 combines with J gene TRBJ2-2; D not resolved. The CDR3 is 17 residues long. Germline CDR1 and CDR2: MNHEY and SMNVEV (reference sequence). V lost 1 base and J lost 1, with 13 bases in between. The CDR3 loop is CASSLFSRPKNTGELFF. For the CDR3, the DNA is TGTGCCAGCAGTTTATTTTCACGGCCCAAGAACACCGGGGAGCTGTTTTTT.

This clonotype was observed a few times. The V gene is TRBV20-1, the J gene TRBJ2-3; TRBD2 agrees at 9 bases. V was clipped by 3 bases and J by 3 bases; unmatched bases: 7. CDR1 is DFQATT and CDR2 is SNEGSKA in the germline V gene (reference sequence). The CDR3 covers 15 residues. DNA of the CDR3: TGCAGTGCTAGTCGGCGGGGGGGCCGGACAGATACGCAGTATTTT. It specifies CSASRRGGRTDTQYF.